The next 19 T cell receptor beta chains were all read from a single sample in a study of shared clonotypes between healthy human individuals. In the naive CD8 group, cells lacked CD45RO and were positively selected for CCR7, so terminally differentiated effector memory CD45RA+ cells were left out. Only in-frame clones appear in the TCRdb table, and some are missing; sequencing was by immunoSEQ multiplex PCR. The repertoire holds about 820,000 clones, with 80% to 95% as singletons. Sequenced input: naive CD8+ T cells sorted from blood. These receptors were collected from a man aged 25-45 years in good health.

The V and J genes are TRBV5-4 and TRBJ2-1, with D possibly being TRBD1 (6 bases). CDR3 length equals 16 residues. Germline values: CDR1 SGHNT, CDR2 YYREEE (reference sequence). V was shortened by 4 bases and J by 1 base, with 15 bases between the two germline ends. This CDR3 reads CASSDTGRNSYNEQFF. The CDR3 region has the DNA TGTGCCAGCAGCGATACAGGGAGAAATTCCTACAATGAGCAGTTCTTC.

The rearrangement uses TRBV10-1 and TRBJ2-3; no definite D call. CDR1 and CDR2 (germline): WNHNN, SYGVQD (reference sequence). Trimming removed 5 bases at V and 6 bases at J, with 12 bases between. This CDR3 spans 13 amino acids. CDR3 bases: TGCGCCAGCAGTCTGACGACGGCGGATACGCAGTATTTT. This gives the protein CASSLTTADTQYF.

This clone is a singleton in its sample. The rearrangement joins TRBV5-5 to TRBJ2-7, with 8 bases aligning to TRBD1. J was trimmed by 2 bases and V by 4 bases; bases with no gene match: 8. The CDR3 is 15 amino acids. Germline V gene sequence: CDR1 SGHKS, CDR2 YYEKEE (reference sequence). The CDR3 region has the DNA TGTGCCAGCAGCGCAGAACCGGGACAGGCCTACGAGCAGTACTTC. Encoded protein: CASSAEPGQAYEQYF.

The rearrangement joins TRBV27 to TRBJ1-1; no reliable D call. This CDR3 spans 16 amino acids. The V end lost 4 bases, the J end lost 0 bases, and 15 bases lay between the germline ends. Germline V lookup: CDR1 MNHEY, CDR2 SMNVEV (reference sequence). The CDR3 sequence: CASSSDFFGVNTEAFF. CDR3 in DNA: TGTGCCAGCAGTTCCGATTTTTTTGGGGTGAACACTGAAGCTTTCTTT.

The V gene is TRBV28, the J gene TRBJ2-4; tentative D call: TRBD1 (5 bases). CDR3 length equals 14 residues. Per the germline V gene, CDR1 is MDHEN and CDR2 is SYDVKM. The V and J ends lost 2 bases and 2 bases respectively, with 7 bases between them. CDR3 amino acids: CASSLRGTKNIQYF. CDR3 sequence (DNA): TGTGCCAGCAGTTTAAGGGGTACCAAAAACATTCAGTACTTC.

This chain links TRBV9 with TRBJ1-1; a weak D match, TRBD1 (5 bases). Per germline, CDR1 SGDLS and CDR2 YYNGEE. This CDR3 contains 15 residues. V was shortened by 0 bases and J by 3 bases, with 12 bases between the two germline ends. The DNA for the CDR3 is TGTGCCAGCAGCGTAGGAGGCAGGGAGGACACTGAAGCTTTCTTT. Protein sequence: CASSVGGREDTEAFF.

The V call is TRBV13, the J call TRBJ2-1; the D gene is possibly TRBD2 (5 bases). Germline V gene data show CDR1 as PRHDT and CDR2 as FYEKMQ (reference sequence). V lost 4 bases, J lost 7 bases, and 8 bases lay in between. The CDR3 sequence is 12 residues long. In nucleotides, the CDR3 is TGTGCCAGCAGCTCAAGAGGGAATGAGCAGTTCTTC. Amino acid sequence: CASSSRGNEQFF.

The chain combines TRBV5-4 with TRBJ2-1; 11 nucleotides align to TRBD2. This CDR3 contains 14 residues. Trimming took 4 bases from V and 8 from J; bases not matched to a gene: 5. The V gene's germline CDR1 is SGHNT and CDR2 YYREEE (reference sequence). This CDR3 reads CASSGTSGSDEQFF. The CDR3 DNA sequence: TGTGCCAGCAGCGGTACTAGCGGGAGCGATGAGCAGTTCTTC.

The V gene is TRBV11-2, the J gene TRBJ1-1, with TRBD1 matching over 7 bases. The CDR3 is 16 residues long. V was clipped by 5 bases and J by 0 bases; unmatched bases: 9. The germline V gene encodes CDR1 SGHAT and CDR2 FQNNGV. The CDR3 here is CASSPFTGTVNTEAFF. The CDR3 coding sequence is TGTGCCAGCAGCCCCTTTACCGGGACAGTGAACACTGAAGCTTTCTTT.

J is TRBJ2-3 and V is TRBV4-1, with 7 bases that match TRBD1. The CDR3 is 14 amino acids. After removal of 5 bases from V and 5 bases from J, the junction contained 7 bases not matched to a gene. CDR1 is MGHRA, CDR2 YSYEKL, per germline. The CDR3 DNA reads TGCGCCAGCAGCGTAGGGGGCTTCAGAGATACGCAGTATTTT. It is translated as CASSVGGFRDTQYF.

This chain links TRBV29-1 with TRBJ2-1, with D possibly being TRBD2 (6 bases). Per germline, CDR1 SQVTM and CDR2 ANQGSEA. The CDR3 has 13 amino acids. V lost 7 bases to trimming and J lost 5 bases, with 15 bases between them. Here the CDR3 reads CSARGSGDNEQFF. DNA of the CDR3: TGCAGCGCCAGAGGTAGCGGAGACAATGAGCAGTTCTTC.

The chain joins TRBV6-1 to TRBJ2-7; 7 bases agree with TRBD2. J was trimmed by 4 bases and V by 7 bases; bases with no gene match: 7. The CDR3 totals 13 residues. Germline CDR1 is MNHNS and CDR2 is SASEGT. The CDR3 bases are TGTGCCAGCACAGCCCGAGCGGGGTACGAGCAGTACTTC. Translation: CASTARAGYEQYF.

The chain employs TRBV7-7 and TRBJ2-2, with D possibly TRBD1 on 5 matching bases. V was cut by 5 bases and J by 5 bases, with 15 bases left in between. The CDR3 extends over 15 amino acids. The germline gives CDR1 SSHAT, CDR2 FNYEAQ (reference sequence). For the CDR3, the DNA is TGTGCCAGCAGCAGCGAGGACATGCCAACCGGGGAGCTGTTTTTT. This encodes CASSSEDMPTGELFF. Based on the CDR3 plus reference TRBV7-7 and TRBJ2-2, the full variable domain is GAGVSQSPRYKVTKRGQDVTLRCDPISSHATLYWYQQALGQGPEFLTYFNYEAQPDKSGLPSDRFSAERPEGSISTLTIQRTEQRDSAMYRCASSSEDMPTGELFFGEGSRLTVL.

The rearrangement links TRBV12-5 to TRBJ1-5, with D maybe TRBD1 (6 bases). CDR3 size: 17 residues. The germline V gene encodes CDR1 LGHNT and CDR2 FRNRAP. With 7 bases removed from V and 2 bases from J, the gap between germline ends came to 21 bases. The CDR3 region is CASAPHYRDEGNQPQHF. CDR3 nucleotide sequence: TGTGCTAGTGCCCCACACTACAGGGACGAGGGCAATCAGCCCCAGCATTTT.

This chain uses TRBV4-3 with TRBJ2-1; D uncertain. Trimming removed 3 bases from V and 8 bases from J, with 8 bases in between. This CDR3 region has 12 residues. Germline lookup yields CDR1 LGHNA and CDR2 YSLEER. This CDR3 is CASSHYAHEQFF. Here the CDR3 DNA reads TGCGCCAGCAGCCACTACGCCCATGAGCAGTTCTTC.

V and J are TRBV9 and TRBJ2-5; tentatively, D is TRBD1 (5 bases). Germline-derived CDR1 and CDR2 are SGDLS and YYNGEE. The CDR3 has 12 residues. The V gene lost 3 bases and the J gene lost 5 bases, with 8 bases spanning the gap. The CDR3 nucleotides are TGTGCCAGCAGCGCCTCAGGGGAGACCCAGTACTTC. This sequence encodes CASSASGETQYF.

J is TRBJ2-7 and V is TRBV27; TRBD1 agrees at 10 bases. CDR1 is MNHEY, CDR2 SMNVEV, per germline (reference sequence). The CDR3 extends over 15 amino acids. Unmatched junction bases numbered 7, after V lost 3 bases and J lost 5 bases. CDR3 sequence reads: CASSLQTGGIDEQYF. CDR3 nucleotides: TGTGCCAGCAGTTTGCAGACAGGGGGCATCGACGAGCAGTACTTC.

To note about this clone: Other nucleotide sequences from this sample produce the same CDR3. The CDR3 loop is CATSRDRNQPQHF. The CDR3 bases are TGTGCCACCAGCAGAGATCGAAATCAGCCCCAGCATTTT. The rearrangement joins TRBV15 to TRBJ1-5; D gene ambiguous. CDR1 and CDR2 from the germline V gene are LNHNV and YYDKDF (reference sequence). Trimming removed 0 bases at V and 4 bases at J, with 4 bases between. The CDR3 spans 13 residues.

The CDR3 protein is CASSPQGGPTWVDTQYF. CDR3 DNA: TGTGCCAGCAGCCCTCAGGGGGGACCAACCTGGGTAGATACGCAGTATTTT. V is TRBV9 and J is TRBJ2-3; weak D call: TRBD1 (7 bases). Germline CDR1 SGDLS, CDR2 YYNGEE. This CDR3 spans 17 amino acids. V was pared by 4 bases and J by 5 bases, with 23 bases between.